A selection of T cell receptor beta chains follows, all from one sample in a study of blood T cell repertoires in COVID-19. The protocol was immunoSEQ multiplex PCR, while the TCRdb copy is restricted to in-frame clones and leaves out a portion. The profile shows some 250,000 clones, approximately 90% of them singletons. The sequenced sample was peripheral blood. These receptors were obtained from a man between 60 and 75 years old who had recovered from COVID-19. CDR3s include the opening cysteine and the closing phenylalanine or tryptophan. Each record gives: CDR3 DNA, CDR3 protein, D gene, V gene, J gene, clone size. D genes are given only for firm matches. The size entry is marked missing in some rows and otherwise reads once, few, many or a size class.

cdr3_nt: TGCGCCAGCAGCTCAGAAGACAGGGAGGAAGAGACCCAGTACTTC
cdr3_aa: CASSSEDREEETQYF
d_call: -
v_call: TRBV4-1
j_call: TRBJ2-5
clone_size: -

cdr3_nt: TGTGCCAGCAGCTTACAGGGGGCTAGCAATCAGCCCCAGCATTTT
cdr3_aa: CASSLQGASNQPQHF
d_call: TRBD1
v_call: TRBV7-9
j_call: TRBJ1-5
clone_size: -

cdr3_nt: TGTGCCAGTGCGGGGAGAAGTAACACCGGGGAGCTGTTTTTT
cdr3_aa: CASAGRSNTGELFF
d_call: -
v_call: TRBV2
j_call: TRBJ2-2
clone_size: -

cdr3_nt: TGTGCCAGTAGTCTGACCCTCGACAGGGGAGGGCAGCCCCAGCATTTT
cdr3_aa: CASSLTLDRGGQPQHF
d_call: TRBD1
v_call: TRBV19
j_call: TRBJ1-5
clone_size: once

cdr3_nt: TGTGCCAGCAGCACCCCCTTCGGTAGCGGGGACTACAATGAGCAGTTCTTC
cdr3_aa: CASSTPFGSGDYNEQFF
d_call: TRBD2
v_call: TRBV7-9
j_call: TRBJ2-1
clone_size: few

cdr3_nt: TGTGCCAGTAGTCCGGGGACACCTCTGAACACTGAAGCTTTCTTT
cdr3_aa: CASSPGTPLNTEAFF
d_call: -
v_call: TRBV19
j_call: TRBJ1-1
clone_size: -

cdr3_nt: TGCGCCAGCAGCTTGGCTCCTAGCGGGGGGGCTGAGACCCAGTACTTC
cdr3_aa: CASSLAPSGGAETQYF
d_call: TRBD2
v_call: TRBV5-1
j_call: TRBJ2-5
clone_size: -

cdr3_nt: TGCGCCAGCAGCTTGTATGGCGGGGGGGCCGTTGAGCAGTTCTTC
cdr3_aa: CASSLYGGGAVEQFF
d_call: TRBD2
v_call: TRBV5-1
j_call: TRBJ2-1
clone_size: -

cdr3_nt: TGTGCCAGCAGCGGCCGGGACAGAGGTAATGAAAAACTGTTTTTT
cdr3_aa: CASSGRDRGNEKLFF
d_call: TRBD1
v_call: TRBV9
j_call: TRBJ1-4
clone_size: -

cdr3_nt: TGTGCCAGCAGCTCTCTGGGACAGAAAGGCTCCTACGAGCAGTACTTC
cdr3_aa: CASSSLGQKGSYEQYF
d_call: TRBD1
v_call: TRBV5-6
j_call: TRBJ2-7
clone_size: -

cdr3_nt: TGTGCCAGTAGTAGTCAGGGGGCGCAGACAGATACGCAGTATTTT
cdr3_aa: CASSSQGAQTDTQYF
d_call: TRBD1
v_call: TRBV19
j_call: TRBJ2-3
clone_size: -

cdr3_nt: TGTGCCAGCTCACCGGACAGGGGGGGCTATGGCTACACCTTC
cdr3_aa: CASSPDRGGYGYTF
d_call: TRBD1
v_call: TRBV18
j_call: TRBJ1-2
clone_size: -

cdr3_nt: TGTGCCAGCAGTGAGGGCGACAGGGGGCGGGAAAAACTGTTTTTT
cdr3_aa: CASSEGDRGREKLFF
d_call: TRBD1
v_call: TRBV2
j_call: TRBJ1-4
clone_size: -

cdr3_nt: TGTGCCAGCAGCTTAGCCCACAGACAGCCCCAGCATTTT
cdr3_aa: CASSLAHRQPQHF
d_call: -
v_call: TRBV7-2
j_call: TRBJ1-5
clone_size: -

cdr3_nt: TGCGCCAGCAGCCACCCGGGATCCTACGAGCAGTACTTC
cdr3_aa: CASSHPGSYEQYF
d_call: -
v_call: TRBV4-1
j_call: TRBJ2-7
clone_size: -

cdr3_nt: TGTGCCAGCAGTGACAGGGGTTACATTCAGTACTTC
cdr3_aa: CASSDRGYIQYF
d_call: -
v_call: TRBV2
j_call: TRBJ2-4
clone_size: -

cdr3_nt: TGTGCCAGCACCTCGACAGGAACGTACGAGCAGTACTTC
cdr3_aa: CASTSTGTYEQYF
d_call: -
v_call: TRBV6-6
j_call: TRBJ2-7
clone_size: few

cdr3_nt: TGTGCCAGCAGCGTAGGTGGAGGGTTGGACTACACCTTC
cdr3_aa: CASSVGGGLDYTF
d_call: -
v_call: TRBV9
j_call: TRBJ1-2
clone_size: once

cdr3_nt: TGCGCCAGCAGCCTAGGGGGGGCTGGCGGGGAGCTGTTTTTT
cdr3_aa: CASSLGGAGGELFF
d_call: -
v_call: TRBV5-1
j_call: TRBJ2-2
clone_size: -

cdr3_nt: TGTGCCAGCAGTCCGACACGCGGGACTGGGTTTGGGAAGGACGAGCAGTACTTC
cdr3_aa: CASSPTRGTGFGKDEQYF
d_call: -
v_call: TRBV27
j_call: TRBJ2-7
clone_size: -

cdr3_nt: TGTGCCAGCTCACCGAATCGTCAGGGCCCGGAGACCCAGTACTTC
cdr3_aa: CASSPNRQGPETQYF
d_call: -
v_call: TRBV18
j_call: TRBJ2-5
clone_size: -

cdr3_nt: TGTGCCAGTAGTATAGGTCCCTCCGACAGCTTAAACTATGGCTACACCTTC
cdr3_aa: CASSIGPSDSLNYGYTF
d_call: -
v_call: TRBV19
j_call: TRBJ1-2
clone_size: -

cdr3_nt: TGTGCCAGCAGCCCCGGGGGAGACTACAATGAGCAGTTCTTC
cdr3_aa: CASSPGGDYNEQFF
d_call: -
v_call: TRBV7-9
j_call: TRBJ2-1
clone_size: -

cdr3_nt: TGTGCCAGTAAGGGACAGCGAGGCCCTCAGCCCCAGCATTTT
cdr3_aa: CASKGQRGPQPQHF
d_call: TRBD1
v_call: TRBV19
j_call: TRBJ1-5
clone_size: -

cdr3_nt: TGTGCCAGCAGCCCAGGGAGGGGAAACACCATATATTTT
cdr3_aa: CASSPGRGNTIYF
d_call: -
v_call: TRBV12-3/TRBV12-4
j_call: TRBJ1-3
clone_size: -

cdr3_nt: TGTGCCAGCAGCTTATTCGGGACTAGCTCAGGAGAGACCCAGTACTTC
cdr3_aa: CASSLFGTSSGETQYF
d_call: TRBD2
v_call: TRBV7-9
j_call: TRBJ2-5
clone_size: -

cdr3_nt: TGTGCCAGCAGTTCTGTGCCGGGGACTCAGAAACTGTACACCGGGGAGCTGTTTTTT
cdr3_aa: CASSSVPGTQKLYTGELFF
d_call: -
v_call: TRBV6-2/TRBV6-3
j_call: TRBJ2-2
clone_size: -

cdr3_nt: TGTGCCAGCAGTGGACAGGGAATATACGAGCAGTACTTC
cdr3_aa: CASSGQGIYEQYF
d_call: TRBD1
v_call: TRBV5-4
j_call: TRBJ2-7
clone_size: -

cdr3_nt: TGTGCCAGCAGCCAAAGCGGGGGGGCTTCTGGAGATACGCAGTATTTT
cdr3_aa: CASSQSGGASGDTQYF
d_call: TRBD2
v_call: TRBV7-6
j_call: TRBJ2-3
clone_size: -